This T cell receptor beta chain was identified in a study of Graves' ophthalmopathy and Graves' hyperthyroidism. If patients had other autoimmune diseases, uncontrolled infections, pregnancy or lactation, they were excluded. The TCR beta CDR3 regions underwent amplification from RNA transcripts. The workflow started with a first-round RT-PCR run with HTBI primers and then moved on to a second-round multiplex PCR. TCRdb ran MiXCR on the multiplex PCR reads and lists one entry per CDR3 protein. The sample lists nearly 400,000 distinct CDR3 sequences, approximately 16% occurring once. V lost 6 bases, J lost 1 base, and 12 bases lay in between. The CDR3 consists of 14 residues. This clonotype was recorded at least ten times.

The specimen sequenced was peripheral blood. The rearrangement uses TRBV12-3 or TRBV12-4 and TRBJ1-1; D gene ambiguous. The TCR comes from a woman under 30 with Graves' ophthalmopathy. The CDR3 loop is CASSPVSGNTEAFF. The CDR3 DNA follows: TGTGCCAGCAGCCCCGTTAGCGGGAACACTGAAGCTTTCTTT.